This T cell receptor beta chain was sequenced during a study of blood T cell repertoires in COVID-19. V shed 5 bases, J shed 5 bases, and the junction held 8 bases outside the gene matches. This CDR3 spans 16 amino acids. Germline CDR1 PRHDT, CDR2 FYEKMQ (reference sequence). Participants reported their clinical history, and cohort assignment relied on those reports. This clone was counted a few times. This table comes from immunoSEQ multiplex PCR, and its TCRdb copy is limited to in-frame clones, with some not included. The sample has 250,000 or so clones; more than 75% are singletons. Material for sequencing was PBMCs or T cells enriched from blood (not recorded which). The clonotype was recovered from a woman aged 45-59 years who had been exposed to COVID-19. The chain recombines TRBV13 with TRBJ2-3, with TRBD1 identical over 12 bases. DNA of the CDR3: TGTGCCAGCAGCCCGCCGGGACAGGGGGCCGGAGATACGCAGTATTTT. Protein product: CASSPPGQGAGDTQYF.